This T cell receptor beta chain was captured by sequencing in a study of blood T cells in healthy people across ages. Regarding the study as a whole: Donor CMV infection status was unknown, possibly confounding age-related changes in expanded clonotypes. Compared with aged donors, long-lived donors showed fewer expanded clones, suggesting selection. Unsorted PBMCs ruled out conclusive naive versus antigen-experienced comparison.

The CDR3 consists of 16 residues. V was trimmed by 5 bases and J by 2 bases, leaving 13 bases between them. Primers used in a second PCR of roughly 6 to 11 cycles were a sample-barcoded 5' primer and a J-beta primer mix. Carrying 12 random nucleotides, a template-switch adaptor labeled each individual cDNA molecule. Each CDR3 protein gets one entry after TCRdb re-called the 5' RACE reads with MiXCR. The sample lists approximately 1.5 million distinct CDR3 sequences, approximately 42% occurring once. Concerning this clonotype: Its cognate antigen is unknown.

The sample comprised blood. The chain links TRBV12-3 or TRBV12-4 to TRBJ1-6, with no clear D. The receptor was isolated from a woman aged 18-30 years in good health. CDR3 nucleotide sequence: TGTGCCAGCAGTCTAGACCCGGAGGCCTATAATTCACCCCTCCACTTT. Translated, it gives CASSLDPEAYNSPLHF.